The present T cell receptor beta chain was sequenced within a study of regulatory T cells in long-lasting Graves disease. As for the study in general: Newly diagnosed Graves' patients had taken antithyroid drugs under 3 months.

With 1 base removed from V and 2 bases from J, the gap between germline ends came to 16 bases. The CDR3 is made up of 16 amino acids. CDR1 SGHNT and CDR2 YYREEE come from the germline V gene (reference sequence). CDR3-region Arm-PCR and iRepertoire HTBI primers produced the TCR beta libraries. TCRdb re-derived calls from the multiplex PCR reads in MiXCR, one entry per CDR3 protein. The sample has fewer than 350,000 distinct CDR3 sequences; over 15% are singletons. Time point meaning: newly diagnosed GD, antithyroid drugs for less than 3 months. The authors made the TCR library using RNA they extracted from PBMCs.

The receptor's source is a female donor with Graves disease. The chain joins TRBV5-4 to TRBJ2-7; D is perhaps TRBD2 (7 bases). The source material was peripheral blood mononuclear cells (PBMCs), sampled at new diagnosis, from a patient treated with antithyroid drugs. CDR3 amino acids: CASSLRPGGGAYEQYF. The DNA of the CDR3 is TGTGCCAGCAGCTTGCGTCCCGGCGGGGGCGCCTACGAGCAGTACTTC.